This is a list of T cell receptor beta chains from one sample in a study of T cells after yellow fever vaccination. In TCRdb, the 5' RACE reads were re-called with MiXCR into one record per CDR3 protein. The sample shows 150,000 or so distinct CDR3 sequences, under 7% of them seen only once. The material was CD4+ T cells sorted from PBMCs, obtained 10 days after the yellow fever booster vaccination. The source is a man aged 30 to 45 who received the YFV17D yellow fever vaccine. The CDR3 runs from the conserved cysteine through the conserved F or W. A D gene is named only where the DNA matches it firmly. Size values are once, few and many counts, or a class for expanded clones, and some rows have none.

TRBV20-1	-	many	TRBJ1-5	TGCAGTGCTAGATCGGGGGCGGGCGTACAGCCCCAGCATTTT	CSARSGAGVQPQHF
TRBV6-5	-	many	TRBJ1-1	TGTGCCAGCAGTTACGGGCCGGGTAGGGGCTCTGAAGCTTTCTTT	CASSYGPGRGSEAFF
TRBV27	-	many	TRBJ2-7	TGTGCCAGCAGTTTTGGAGCAGGGGAACCCTACGAGCAGTACTTC	CASSFGAGEPYEQYF
TRBV20-1	-	many	TRBJ2-2	TGCAGTCCGTCCGCGGTCTTGCCCACCGGGGAGCTGTTTTTT	CSPSAVLPTGELFF
TRBV7-6	TRBD2	many	TRBJ2-3	TGTGCCAGCAGCCTGCCTACTAGCGGGAGGCTAGATACGCAGTATTTT	CASSLPTSGRLDTQYF
TRBV2	TRBD1	many	TRBJ1-2	TGTGCCAGCAGGAACACAGGGGTTGGCTATGGCTACACCTTC	CASRNTGVGYGYTF
TRBV12-3/TRBV12-4	-	-	TRBJ2-6	TGTGCCAGCAGCTCGGTCAGGAGAGGGGCCAACGTCCTGACTTTC	CASSSVRRGANVLTF
TRBV20-1	-	few	TRBJ2-3	TGCAGTGCTAGACTGCGGGATGCCACAGATACGCAGTATTTT	CSARLRDATDTQYF
TRBV28	-	-	TRBJ2-1	TGTGCCAGCAGTCCACGCGCGGGTTCCTCCTACAATGAGCAGTTCTTC	CASSPRAGSSYNEQFF
TRBV6-2/TRBV6-3	TRBD2	few	TRBJ2-7	TGTGCCAGCAGAGTAGCGGGAGGGCCCCTCGAGCAGTACTTC	CASRVAGGPLEQYF
TRBV14	-	many	TRBJ2-5	TGTGCCAGCAGCCAAGTTTCCAGAAAAGAGACCCAGTACTTC	CASSQVSRKETQYF
TRBV9	TRBD2	few	TRBJ2-2	TGTGCCTCCCGGACTAGCGGGATGGAGGACACCGGGGAGCTGTTTTTT	CASRTSGMEDTGELFF
TRBV4-3	TRBD1	many	TRBJ2-7	TGCGCCAGCAGCCGCAGACAGGGGAGTACCTACGAGCAGTACTTC	CASSRRQGSTYEQYF
TRBV18	TRBD1	few	TRBJ2-5	TGTGCCAGCTCACCCGGGACAGGGCGATTGGAGACCCAGTACTTC	CASSPGTGRLETQYF
TRBV5-1	TRBD2	many	TRBJ2-1	TGCGCCAGCACCGACACTAGCGGGAGCTACAATGAGCAGTTCTTC	CASTDTSGSYNEQFF
TRBV7-2	TRBD1	many	TRBJ1-6	TGTGCCAGCAGCCGGGACAGGGTCGTTTCACCCCTCCACTTT	CASSRDRVVSPLHF
TRBV20-1	TRBD1	few	TRBJ1-5	TGCAGTGCTAGGACAGGGCCAAATCAGCCCCAGCATTTT	CSARTGPNQPQHF